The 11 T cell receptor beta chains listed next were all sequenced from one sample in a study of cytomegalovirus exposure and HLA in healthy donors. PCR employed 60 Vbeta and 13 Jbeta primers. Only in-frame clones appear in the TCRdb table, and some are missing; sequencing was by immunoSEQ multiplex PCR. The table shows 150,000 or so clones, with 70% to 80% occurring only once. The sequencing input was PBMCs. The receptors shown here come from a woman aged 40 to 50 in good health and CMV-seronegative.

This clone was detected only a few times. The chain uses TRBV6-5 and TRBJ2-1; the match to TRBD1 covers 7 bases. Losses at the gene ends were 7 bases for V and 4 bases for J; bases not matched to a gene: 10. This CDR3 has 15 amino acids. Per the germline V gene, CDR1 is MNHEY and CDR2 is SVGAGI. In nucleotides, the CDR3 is TGTGCCAGCAAGGAAGGGGGCCAACCATACAATGAGCAGTTCTTC. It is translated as CASKEGGQPYNEQFF.

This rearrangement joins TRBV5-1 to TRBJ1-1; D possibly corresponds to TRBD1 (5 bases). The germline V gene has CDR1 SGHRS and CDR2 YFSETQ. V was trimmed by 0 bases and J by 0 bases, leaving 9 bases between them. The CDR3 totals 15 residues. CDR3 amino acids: CASSLEGDMNTEAFF. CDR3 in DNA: TGCGCCAGCAGCTTGGAAGGGGATATGAACACTGAAGCTTTCTTT.

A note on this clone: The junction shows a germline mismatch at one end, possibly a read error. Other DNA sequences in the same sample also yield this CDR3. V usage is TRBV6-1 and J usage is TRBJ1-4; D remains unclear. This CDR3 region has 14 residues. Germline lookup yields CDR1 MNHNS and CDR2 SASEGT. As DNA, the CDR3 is TGTGCCAGCAGTGAAGAGAGGCGCAATGAAAAACTATTTTTT. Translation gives CASSEERRNEKLFF.

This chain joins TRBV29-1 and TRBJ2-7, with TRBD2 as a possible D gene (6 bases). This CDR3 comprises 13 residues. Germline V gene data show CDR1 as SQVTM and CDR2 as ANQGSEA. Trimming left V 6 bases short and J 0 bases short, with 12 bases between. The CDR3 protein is CSVRDGSSYEQYF. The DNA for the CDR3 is TGCAGCGTGAGGGACGGGAGCTCCTACGAGCAGTACTTC.

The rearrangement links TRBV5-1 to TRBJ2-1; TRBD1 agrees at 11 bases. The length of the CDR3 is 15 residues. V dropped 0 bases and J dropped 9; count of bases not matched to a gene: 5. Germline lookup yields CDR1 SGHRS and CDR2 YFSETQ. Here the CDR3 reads CASSLAGQGVSEQFF. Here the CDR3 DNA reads TGCGCCAGCAGCTTGGCGGGACAGGGGGTTAGTGAGCAGTTCTTC.

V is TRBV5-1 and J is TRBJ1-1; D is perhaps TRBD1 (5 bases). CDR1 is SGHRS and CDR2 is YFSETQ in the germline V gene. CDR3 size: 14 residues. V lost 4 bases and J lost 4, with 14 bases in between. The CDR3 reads CASSLSGGGTEAFF. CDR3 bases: TGCGCCAGCAGCCTCTCCGGGGGGGGCACTGAAGCTTTCTTT. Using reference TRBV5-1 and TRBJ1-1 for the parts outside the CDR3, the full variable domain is KAGVTQTPRYLIKTRGQQVTLSCSPISGHRSVSWYQQTPGQGLQFLFEYFSETQRNKGNFPGRFSGRQFSNSRSEMNVSTLELGDSALYLCASSLSGGGTEAFFGQGTRLTVV.

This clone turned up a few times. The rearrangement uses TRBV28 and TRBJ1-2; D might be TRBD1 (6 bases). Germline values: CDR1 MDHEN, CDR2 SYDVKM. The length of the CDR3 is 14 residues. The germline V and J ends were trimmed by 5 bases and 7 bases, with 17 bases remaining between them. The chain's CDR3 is CASSPIQGLPGYTF. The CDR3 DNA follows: TGTGCCAGCAGTCCGATACAGGGCCTTCCTGGCTACACCTTC.

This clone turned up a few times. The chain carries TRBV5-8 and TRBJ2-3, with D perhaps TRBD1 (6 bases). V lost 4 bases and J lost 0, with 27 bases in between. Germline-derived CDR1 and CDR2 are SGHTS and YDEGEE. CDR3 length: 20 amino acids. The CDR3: CASSGVLTDGTPSSTDTQYF. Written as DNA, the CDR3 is TGTGCCAGCAGCGGGGTTTTAACCGACGGGACACCCTCCAGCACAGATACGCAGTATTTT.

This CDR3 is CASSTGTGATNEKLFF. The CDR3 DNA follows: TGTGCCAGCAGCACCGGGACAGGAGCAACTAATGAAAAACTGTTTTTT. The V call is TRBV5-4, the J call TRBJ1-4, with 8 bases aligning to TRBD1. Germline loops: CDR1 SGHNT, CDR2 YYREEE (reference sequence). The CDR3 consists of 16 residues. After removal of 4 bases from V and 0 bases from J, the junction contained 5 bases not matched to a gene.

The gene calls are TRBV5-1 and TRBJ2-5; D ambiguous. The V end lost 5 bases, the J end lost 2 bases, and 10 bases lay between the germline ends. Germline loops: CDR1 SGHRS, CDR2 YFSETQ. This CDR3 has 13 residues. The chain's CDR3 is CASRVHLQETQYF. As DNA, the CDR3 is TGCGCCAGCAGGGTCCACCTACAAGAGACCCAGTACTTC.

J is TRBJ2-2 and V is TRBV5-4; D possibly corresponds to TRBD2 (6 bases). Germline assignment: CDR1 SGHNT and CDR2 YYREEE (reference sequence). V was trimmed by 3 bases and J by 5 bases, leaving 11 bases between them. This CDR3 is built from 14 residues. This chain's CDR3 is CASSSPGGTGELFF. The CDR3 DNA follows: TGTGCCAGCAGCTCACCTGGGGGGACCGGGGAGCTGTTTTTT.